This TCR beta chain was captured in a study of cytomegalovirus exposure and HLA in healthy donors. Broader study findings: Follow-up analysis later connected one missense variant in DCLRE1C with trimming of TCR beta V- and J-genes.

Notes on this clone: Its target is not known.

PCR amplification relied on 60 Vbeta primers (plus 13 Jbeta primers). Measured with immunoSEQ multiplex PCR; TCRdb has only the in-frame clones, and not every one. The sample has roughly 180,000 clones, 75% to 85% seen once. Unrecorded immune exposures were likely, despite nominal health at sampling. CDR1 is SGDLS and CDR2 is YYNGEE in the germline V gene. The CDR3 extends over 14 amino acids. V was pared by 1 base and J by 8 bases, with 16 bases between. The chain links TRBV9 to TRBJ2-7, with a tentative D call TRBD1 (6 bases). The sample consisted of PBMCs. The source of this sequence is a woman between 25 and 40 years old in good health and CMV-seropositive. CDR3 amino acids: CASSVMSGDFKQYF. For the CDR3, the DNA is TGTGCCAGCAGCGTAATGTCAGGGGATTTCAAGCAGTACTTC.